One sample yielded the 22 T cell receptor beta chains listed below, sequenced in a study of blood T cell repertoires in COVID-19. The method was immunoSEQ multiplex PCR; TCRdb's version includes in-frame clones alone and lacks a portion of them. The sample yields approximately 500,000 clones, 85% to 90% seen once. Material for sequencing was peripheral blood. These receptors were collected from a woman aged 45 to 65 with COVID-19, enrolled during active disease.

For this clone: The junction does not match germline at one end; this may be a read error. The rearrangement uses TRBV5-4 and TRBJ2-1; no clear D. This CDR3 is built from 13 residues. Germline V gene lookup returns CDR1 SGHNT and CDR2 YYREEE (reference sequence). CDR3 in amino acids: CASSSSSFNEQFF. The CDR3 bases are TGTGCCAGCAGCTCGTCTTCCTTCAATGAGCAGTTCTTC.

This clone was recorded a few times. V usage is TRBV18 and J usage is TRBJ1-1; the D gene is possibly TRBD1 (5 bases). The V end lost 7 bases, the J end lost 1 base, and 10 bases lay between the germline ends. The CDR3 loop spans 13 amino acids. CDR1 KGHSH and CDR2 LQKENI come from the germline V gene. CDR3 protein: CASWGWENTEAFF. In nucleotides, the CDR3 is TGTGCCAGCTGGGGCTGGGAGAACACTGAAGCTTTCTTT.

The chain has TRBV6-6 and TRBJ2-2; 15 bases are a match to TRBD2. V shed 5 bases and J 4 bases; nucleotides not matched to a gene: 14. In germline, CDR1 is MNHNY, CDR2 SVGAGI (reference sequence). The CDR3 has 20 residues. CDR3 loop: CASSLFPGTSGGPGTGELFF. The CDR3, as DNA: TGTGCCAGCAGTCTTTTTCCCGGGACTAGCGGGGGGCCGGGCACCGGGGAGCTGTTTTTT.

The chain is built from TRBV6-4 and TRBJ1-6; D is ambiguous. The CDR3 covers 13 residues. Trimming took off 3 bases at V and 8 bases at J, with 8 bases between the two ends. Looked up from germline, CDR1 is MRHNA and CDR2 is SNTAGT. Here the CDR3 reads CASSEETDSPLHF. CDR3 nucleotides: TGTGCCAGCAGTGAGGAGACGGATTCACCCCTCCACTTT.

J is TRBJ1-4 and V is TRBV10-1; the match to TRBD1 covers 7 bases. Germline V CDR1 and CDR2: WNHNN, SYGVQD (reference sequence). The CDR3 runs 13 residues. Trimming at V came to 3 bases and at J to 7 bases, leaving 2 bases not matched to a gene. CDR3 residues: CASSEQGTEKLFF. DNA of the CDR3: TGCGCCAGCAGTGAACAGGGGACTGAAAAACTGTTTTTT.

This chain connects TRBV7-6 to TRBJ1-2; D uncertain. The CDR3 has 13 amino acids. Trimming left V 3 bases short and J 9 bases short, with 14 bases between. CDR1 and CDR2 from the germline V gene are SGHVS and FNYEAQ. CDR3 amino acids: CASSLGAHSSYTF. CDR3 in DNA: TGTGCCAGCAGCTTGGGAGCGCATTCCAGCTACACCTTC.

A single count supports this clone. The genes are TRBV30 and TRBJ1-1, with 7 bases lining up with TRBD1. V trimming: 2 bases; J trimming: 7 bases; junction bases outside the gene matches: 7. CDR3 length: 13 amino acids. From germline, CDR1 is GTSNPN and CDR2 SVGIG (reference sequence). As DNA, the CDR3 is TGTGCCTGGAGTCCTCACCGGGACAGTGAAGCTTTCTTT. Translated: CAWSPHRDSEAFF.

Here the CDR3 reads CASSLGAIYEQYF. The CDR3 region has the DNA TGTGCCAGCAGCTTAGGCGCGATCTACGAGCAGTACTTC. The chain carries TRBV11-3 and TRBJ2-7, with no clear D. The length of the CDR3 is 13 residues. Germline CDR1 reads SGHNT; CDR2 reads YENEEA. Trimming stripped 1 base from V and 3 bases from J, with 7 bases between.

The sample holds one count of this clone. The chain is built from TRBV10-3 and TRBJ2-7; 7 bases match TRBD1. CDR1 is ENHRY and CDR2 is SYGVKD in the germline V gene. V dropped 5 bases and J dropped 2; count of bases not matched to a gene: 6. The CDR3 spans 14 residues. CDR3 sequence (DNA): TGTGCCATCAGTAGTACAGGGGCCCCCTACGAGCAGTACTTC. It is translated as CAISSTGAPYEQYF.

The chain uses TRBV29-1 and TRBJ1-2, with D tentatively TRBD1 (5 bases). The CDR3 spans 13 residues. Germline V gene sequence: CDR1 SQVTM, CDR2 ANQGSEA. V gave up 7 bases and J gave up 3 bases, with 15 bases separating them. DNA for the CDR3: TGCAGCGCCGACAGAGGGAGGGACTATGGCTACACCTTC. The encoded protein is CSADRGRDYGYTF. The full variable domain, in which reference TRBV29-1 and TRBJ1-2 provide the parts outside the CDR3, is SAVISQKPSRDICQRGTSLTIQCQVDSQVTMMFWYRQQPGQSLTLIATANQGSEATYESGFVIDKFPISRPNLTFSTLTVSNMSPEDSSIYLCSADRGRDYGYTFGSGTRLTVV.

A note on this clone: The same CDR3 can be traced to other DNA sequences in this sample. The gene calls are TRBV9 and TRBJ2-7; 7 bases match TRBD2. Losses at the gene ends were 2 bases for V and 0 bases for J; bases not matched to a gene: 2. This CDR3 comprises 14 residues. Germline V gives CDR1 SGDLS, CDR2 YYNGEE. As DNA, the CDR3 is TGTGCCAGCAGCGTGGGCGGGAGCTCCTACGAGCAGTACTTC. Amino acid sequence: CASSVGGSSYEQYF.

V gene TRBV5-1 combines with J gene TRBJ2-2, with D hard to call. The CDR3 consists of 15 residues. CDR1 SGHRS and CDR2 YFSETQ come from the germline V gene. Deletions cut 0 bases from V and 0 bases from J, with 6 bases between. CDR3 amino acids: CASSLARSNTGELFF. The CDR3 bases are TGCGCCAGCAGCTTGGCGAGATCGAACACCGGGGAGCTGTTTTTT.

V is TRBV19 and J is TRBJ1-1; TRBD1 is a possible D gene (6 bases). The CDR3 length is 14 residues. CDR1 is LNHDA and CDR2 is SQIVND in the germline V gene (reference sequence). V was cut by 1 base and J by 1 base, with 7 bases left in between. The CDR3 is CASSIGGPNTEAFF. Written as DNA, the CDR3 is TGTGCCAGTAGTATAGGGGGGCCGAACACTGAAGCTTTCTTT.

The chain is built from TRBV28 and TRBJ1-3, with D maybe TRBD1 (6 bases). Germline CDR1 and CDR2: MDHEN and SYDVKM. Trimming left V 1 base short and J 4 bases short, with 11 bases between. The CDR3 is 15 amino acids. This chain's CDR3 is CASSLFPQGGNTIYF. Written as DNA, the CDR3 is TGTGCCAGCAGTTTATTCCCACAGGGAGGAAACACCATATATTTT.

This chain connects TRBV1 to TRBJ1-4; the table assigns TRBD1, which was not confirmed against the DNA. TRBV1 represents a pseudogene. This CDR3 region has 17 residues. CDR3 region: CTSSLLRTGWIFEKLFF. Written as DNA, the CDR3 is TGCACCAGCAGCCTGCTGAGGACAGGCTGGATATTCGAAAAACTGTTTTTT.

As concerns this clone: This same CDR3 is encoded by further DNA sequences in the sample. The CDR3 spells CASSLQGAWGYTF. The CDR3 bases are TGTGCCAGCAGCTTACAGGGGGCGTGGGGCTACACCTTC. The chain combines TRBV7-9 with TRBJ1-2; 8 positions agree with TRBD1. The germline gives CDR1 SEHNR, CDR2 FQNEAQ (reference sequence). Trimming cost V 2 bases and J 8 bases; bases outside gene matches: 4. The CDR3 sequence is 13 residues long.

The CDR3 bases are TGCGCCAGCAGCTTGGTAGTGTGGGACAGGGGGCCCGGCAATGAGCAGTTCTTC. Amino acid sequence: CASSLVVWDRGPGNEQFF. The chain has TRBV5-1 and TRBJ2-1, with 12 bases lining up with TRBD1. This CDR3 is built from 18 residues. The germline V gene encodes CDR1 SGHRS and CDR2 YFSETQ. V gave up 0 bases and J gave up 6 bases; unmatched junction bases: 10.

CDR3 amino acids: CASGRGISYNEQFF. The CDR3 DNA reads as TGTGCCAGCGGACGGGGGATCTCCTACAATGAGCAGTTCTTC. This chain links TRBV28 with TRBJ2-1; TRBD2 might be the D (6 bases). CDR3 size: 14 residues. CDR1 MDHEN and CDR2 SYDVKM come from the germline V gene. V was clipped by 8 bases and J by 0 bases, with 11 bases between them.

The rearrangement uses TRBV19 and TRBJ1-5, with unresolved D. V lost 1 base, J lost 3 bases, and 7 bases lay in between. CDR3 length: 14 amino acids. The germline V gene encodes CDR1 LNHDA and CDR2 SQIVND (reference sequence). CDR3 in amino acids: CASSIAAVNQPQHF. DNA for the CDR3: TGTGCCAGTAGTATAGCGGCGGTCAATCAGCCCCAGCATTTT.

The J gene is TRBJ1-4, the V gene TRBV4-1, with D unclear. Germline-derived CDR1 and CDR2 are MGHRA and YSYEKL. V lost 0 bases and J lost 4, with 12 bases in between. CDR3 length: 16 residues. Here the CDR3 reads CASSQEPSGSNEKLFF. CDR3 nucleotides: TGCGCCAGCAGCCAAGAACCTTCCGGGAGTAATGAAAAACTGTTTTTT.

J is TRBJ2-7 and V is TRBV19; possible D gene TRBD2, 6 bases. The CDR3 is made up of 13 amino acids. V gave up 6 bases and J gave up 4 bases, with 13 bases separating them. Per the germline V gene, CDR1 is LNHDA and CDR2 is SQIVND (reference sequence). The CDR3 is CASRGAGRYEQYF. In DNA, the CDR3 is TGTGCCAGTAGAGGGGCAGGGAGGTACGAGCAGTACTTC.

The CDR3 here is CASSLVGTTNTGELFF. As DNA, the CDR3 is TGTGCCAGCAGCTTAGTCGGGACTACGAACACCGGGGAGCTGTTTTTT. The rearrangement links TRBV7-9 to TRBJ2-2; 7 positions agree with TRBD2. Germline trimming cut 1 base from V and 0 bases from J; bases unmatched to any gene: 2. This CDR3 has 16 residues. Germline V gene sequence: CDR1 SEHNR, CDR2 FQNEAQ (reference sequence).